This T cell receptor (beta chain) was documented in a study of shared clonotypes between healthy human individuals. This CDR3 comprises 16 residues. Trimming took off 0 bases at V and 0 bases at J, with 9 bases between the two ends. Germline CDR1 SGHAT, CDR2 FQNNGV. Only in-frame clones appear in the TCRdb table, and some are missing; sequencing was by immunoSEQ multiplex PCR. The sample records 2 million to 2.5 million clones, approximately 94% being singletons. The receptor's source is a young man in good health. This sequence joins TRBV11-2 and TRBJ2-1, with a possible D match to TRBD1 (5 bases). The source material was naive CD4+ T cells sorted from blood. The subset: CD45RA+ positively selected. The CDR3 loop reads CASSLDGQGSYNEQFF. CDR3 in DNA: TGTGCCAGCAGCTTAGATGGGCAGGGCTCCTACAATGAGCAGTTCTTC.